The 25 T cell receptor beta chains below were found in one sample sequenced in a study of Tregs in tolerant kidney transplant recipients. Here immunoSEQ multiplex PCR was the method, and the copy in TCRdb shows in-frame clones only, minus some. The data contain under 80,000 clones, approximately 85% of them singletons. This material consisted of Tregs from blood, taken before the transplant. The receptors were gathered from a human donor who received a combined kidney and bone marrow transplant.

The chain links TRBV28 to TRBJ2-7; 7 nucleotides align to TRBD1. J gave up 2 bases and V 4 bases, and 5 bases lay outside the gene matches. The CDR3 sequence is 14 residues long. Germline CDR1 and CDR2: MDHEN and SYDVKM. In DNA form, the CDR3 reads TGTGCCAGCAGTTCCAGGGGGTGGGCCTACGAGCAGTACTTC. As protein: CASSSRGWAYEQYF.

The CDR3 loop is CASSSLSTDTQYF. CDR3 nucleotides: TGCGCCAGCAGCTCCCTGAGCACAGATACGCAGTATTTT. The rearrangement uses TRBV5-1 and TRBJ2-3, with D uncertain. This CDR3 has 13 amino acids. Germline V gene data show CDR1 as SGHRS and CDR2 as YFSETQ. The V end was cut by 3 bases, the J end by 0 bases, with 5 bases between.

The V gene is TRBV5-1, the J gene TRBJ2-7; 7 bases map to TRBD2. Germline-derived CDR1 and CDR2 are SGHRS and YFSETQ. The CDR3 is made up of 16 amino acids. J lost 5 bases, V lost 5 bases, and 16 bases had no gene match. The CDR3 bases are TGCGCCAGCAGTGGCGGTCGTGCGGGAGCATCCAACGAGCAGTACTTC. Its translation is CASSGGRAGASNEQYF.

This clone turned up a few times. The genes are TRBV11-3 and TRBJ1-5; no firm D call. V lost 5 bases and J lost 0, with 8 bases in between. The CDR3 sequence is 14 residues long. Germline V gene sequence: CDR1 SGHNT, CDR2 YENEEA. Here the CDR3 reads CASSLSDSNQPQHF. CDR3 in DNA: TGTGCCAGCAGCCTTAGTGATAGCAATCAGCCCCAGCATTTT.

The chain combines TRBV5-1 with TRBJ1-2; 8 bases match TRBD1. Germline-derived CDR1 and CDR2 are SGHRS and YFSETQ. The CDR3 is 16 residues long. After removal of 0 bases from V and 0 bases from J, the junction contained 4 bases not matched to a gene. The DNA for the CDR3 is TGCGCCAGCAGCTTGGGAGGGACAGGTACTAACTATGGCTACACCTTC. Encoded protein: CASSLGGTGTNYGYTF.

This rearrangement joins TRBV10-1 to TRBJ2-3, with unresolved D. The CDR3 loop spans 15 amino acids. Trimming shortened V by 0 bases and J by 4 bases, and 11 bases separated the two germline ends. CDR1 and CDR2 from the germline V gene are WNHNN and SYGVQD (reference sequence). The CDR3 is CASSESGPPPDTQYF. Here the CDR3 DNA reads TGCGCCAGCAGTGAGTCAGGCCCGCCGCCAGATACGCAGTATTTT.

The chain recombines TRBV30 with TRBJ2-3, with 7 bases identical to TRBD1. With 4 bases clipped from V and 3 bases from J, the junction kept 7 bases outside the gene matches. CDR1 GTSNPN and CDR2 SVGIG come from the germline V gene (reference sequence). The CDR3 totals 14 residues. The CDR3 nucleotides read TGTGCCTGGACCTGGACAGGATGGACAGATACGCAGTATTTT. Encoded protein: CAWTWTGWTDTQYF.

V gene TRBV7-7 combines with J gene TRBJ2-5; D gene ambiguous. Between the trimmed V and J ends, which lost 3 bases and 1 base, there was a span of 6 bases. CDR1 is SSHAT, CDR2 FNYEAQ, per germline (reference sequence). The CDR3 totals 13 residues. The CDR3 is CASSLVVQETQYF. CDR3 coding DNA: TGTGCCAGCAGCTTGGTCGTCCAAGAGACCCAGTACTTC.

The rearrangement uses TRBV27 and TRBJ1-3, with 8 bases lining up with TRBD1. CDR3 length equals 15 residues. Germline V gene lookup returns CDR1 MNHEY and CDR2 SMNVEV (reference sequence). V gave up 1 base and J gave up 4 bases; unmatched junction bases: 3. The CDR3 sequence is CASSLYGQGGNTIYF. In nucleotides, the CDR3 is TGTGCCAGCAGTTTATACGGACAGGGAGGAAACACCATATATTTT.

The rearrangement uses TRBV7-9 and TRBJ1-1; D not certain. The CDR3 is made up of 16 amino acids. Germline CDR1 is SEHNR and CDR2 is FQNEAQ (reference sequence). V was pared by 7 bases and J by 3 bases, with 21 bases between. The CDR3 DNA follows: TGTGCCAGCAACCGACTGCTCCGGGATTCGGACACTGAAGCTTTCTTT. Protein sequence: CASNRLLRDSDTEAFF.

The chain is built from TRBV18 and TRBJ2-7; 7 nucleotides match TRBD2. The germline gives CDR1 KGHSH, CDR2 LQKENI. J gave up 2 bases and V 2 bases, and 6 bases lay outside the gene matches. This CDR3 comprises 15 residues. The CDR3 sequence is CASSPGGEPAYEQYF. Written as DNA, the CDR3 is TGTGCCAGCTCACCAGGGGGGGAACCCGCCTACGAGCAGTACTTC.

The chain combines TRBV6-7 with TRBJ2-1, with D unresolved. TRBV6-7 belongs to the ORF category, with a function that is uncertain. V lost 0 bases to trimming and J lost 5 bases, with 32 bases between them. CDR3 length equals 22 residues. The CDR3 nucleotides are TGTGCCAGCAGTTACTCGATTGGGGTTTCTGTACTCCCCCGTATATACAACAATGAGCAGTTCTTC. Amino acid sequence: CASSYSIGVSVLPRIYNNEQFF.

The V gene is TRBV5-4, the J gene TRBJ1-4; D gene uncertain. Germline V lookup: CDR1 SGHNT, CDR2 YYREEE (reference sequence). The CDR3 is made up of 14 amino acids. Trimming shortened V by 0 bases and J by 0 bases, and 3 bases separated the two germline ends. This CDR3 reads CASSLGATNEKLFF. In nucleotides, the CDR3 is TGTGCCAGCAGCTTGGGGGCAACTAATGAAAAACTGTTTTTT.

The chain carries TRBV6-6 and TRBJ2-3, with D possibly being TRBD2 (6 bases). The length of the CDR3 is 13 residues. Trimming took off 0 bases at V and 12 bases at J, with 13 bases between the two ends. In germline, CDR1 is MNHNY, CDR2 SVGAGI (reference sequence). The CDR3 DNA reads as TGTGCCAGCAGTTACTCGAAAGAGGGACTCCAGTATTTT. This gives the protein CASSYSKEGLQYF.

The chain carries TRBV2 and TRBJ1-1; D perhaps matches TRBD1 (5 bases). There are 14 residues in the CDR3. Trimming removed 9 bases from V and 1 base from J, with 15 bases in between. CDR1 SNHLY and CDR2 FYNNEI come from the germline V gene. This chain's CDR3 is CASDQGRGNTEAFF. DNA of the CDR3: TGTGCCAGTGATCAGGGACGGGGGAACACTGAAGCTTTCTTT.

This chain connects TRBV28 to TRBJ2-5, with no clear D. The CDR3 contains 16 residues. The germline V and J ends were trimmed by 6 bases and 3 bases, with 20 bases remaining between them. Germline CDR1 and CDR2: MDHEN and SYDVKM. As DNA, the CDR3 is TGTGCCAGCAGCCGCTCCCCCTCGCCGCGGAAAGAGACCCAGTACTTC. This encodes CASSRSPSPRKETQYF.

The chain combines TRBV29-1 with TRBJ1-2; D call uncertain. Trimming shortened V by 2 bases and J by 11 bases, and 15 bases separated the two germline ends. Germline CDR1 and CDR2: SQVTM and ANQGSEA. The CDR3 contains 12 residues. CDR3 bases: TGCAGCGTTGAACCCACCCCGGGAGGGTACACCTTC. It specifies CSVEPTPGGYTF. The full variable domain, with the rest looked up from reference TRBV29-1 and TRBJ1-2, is SAVISQKPSRDICQRGTSLTIQCQVDSQVTMMFWYRQQPGQSLTLIATANQGSEATYESGFVIDKFPISRPNLTFSTLTVSNMSPEDSSIYLCSVEPTPGGYTFGSGTRLTVV.

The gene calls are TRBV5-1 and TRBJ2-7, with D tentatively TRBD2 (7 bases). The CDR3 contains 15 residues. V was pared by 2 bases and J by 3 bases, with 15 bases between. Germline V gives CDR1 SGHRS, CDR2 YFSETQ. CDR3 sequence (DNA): TGCGCCAGCAGCTTTTTGCGGGGGCCCTACTACGAGCAGTACTTC. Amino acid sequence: CASSFLRGPYYEQYF.

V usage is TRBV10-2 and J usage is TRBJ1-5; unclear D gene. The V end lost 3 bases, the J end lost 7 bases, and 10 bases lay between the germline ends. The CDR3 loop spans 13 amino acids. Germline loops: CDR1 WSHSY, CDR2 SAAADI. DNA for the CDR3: TGCGCCAGCAGTGAATCGGTAGGGCAGCCCCAGCATTTT. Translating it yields CASSESVGQPQHF.

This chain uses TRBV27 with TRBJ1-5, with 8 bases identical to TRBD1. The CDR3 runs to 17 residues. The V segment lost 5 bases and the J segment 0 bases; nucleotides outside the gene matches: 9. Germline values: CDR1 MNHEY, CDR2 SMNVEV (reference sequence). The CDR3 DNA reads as TGTGCCAGCAGTCCTATCGGGACAGGTTATAGCAATCAGCCCCAGCATTTT. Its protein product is CASSPIGTGYSNQPQHF.

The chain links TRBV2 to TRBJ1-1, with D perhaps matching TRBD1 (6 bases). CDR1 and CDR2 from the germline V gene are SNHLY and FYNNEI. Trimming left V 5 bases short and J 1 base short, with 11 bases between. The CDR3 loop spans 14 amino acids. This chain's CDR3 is CASSYQTGNTEAFF. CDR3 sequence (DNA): TGTGCCAGCAGTTACCAGACAGGGAACACTGAAGCTTTCTTT.

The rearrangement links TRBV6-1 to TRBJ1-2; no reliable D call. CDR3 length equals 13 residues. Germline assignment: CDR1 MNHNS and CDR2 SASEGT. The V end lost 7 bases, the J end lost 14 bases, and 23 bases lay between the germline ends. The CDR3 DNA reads TGTGCCAGCACCCAAGCTGGAGTCTTCCTGACAACCTTC. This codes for CASTQAGVFLTTF.

DNA for the CDR3: TGCGCCAGCAGTGAGTCGGGGACAGGCTACGAGCAGTACTTC. Its translation: CASSESGTGYEQYF. The V call is TRBV10-2, the J call TRBJ2-7; TRBD1 matches at 8 bases. Trimming took 0 bases from V and 3 from J; bases not matched to a gene: 1. Germline CDR1 is WSHSY and CDR2 is SAAADI. This CDR3 has 14 residues.

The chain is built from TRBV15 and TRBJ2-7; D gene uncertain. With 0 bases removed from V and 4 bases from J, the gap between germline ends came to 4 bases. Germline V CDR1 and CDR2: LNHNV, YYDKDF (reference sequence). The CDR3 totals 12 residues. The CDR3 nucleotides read TGTGCCACCAGCAGAGACAGGTACGAGCAGTACTTC. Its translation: CATSRDRYEQYF.

The CDR3 loop is CASSARTGFGQETQYF. CDR3 DNA sequence: TGTGCCAGCAGCGCGAGGACAGGGTTCGGCCAGGAGACCCAGTACTTC. The rearrangement uses TRBV9 and TRBJ2-5; 8 bases fit TRBD1. This CDR3 region has 16 residues. The V segment lost 3 bases and the J segment 5 bases; nucleotides outside the gene matches: 12. Germline V gene data show CDR1 as SGDLS and CDR2 as YYNGEE.